Described below is a single TCR beta chain sequence and its context. Its antigen is not identified. This entry comes from a study of blood T cells in healthy people across ages. Study findings and constraints: Older individuals had lower TCR beta diversity per million T cells (the decline was roughly linear).

J gave up 0 bases and V 6 bases, and 6 bases lay outside the gene matches. The length of the CDR3 is 15 residues. Germline-derived CDR1 and CDR2 are MDHEN and SYDVKM. Combining a sample-barcoded 5' primer with a J-beta primer mix, a second PCR ran for 7 to 11 cycles. TCRdb redid the calling of the 5' RACE reads with MiXCR, one entry per CDR3 protein. Of 700,000 to 1,000,000 distinct CDR3 sequences listed, more than 40% were seen once; the top ten hold nearly 20%. The sequencing input was blood. This receptor was obtained from a man aged 60-69 years in good health. The chain links TRBV28 to TRBJ1-2; 8 nucleotides line up with TRBD1. In nucleotides, the CDR3 is TGTGCCAGCAGCCTGACAGGGGTGGCTAACTATGGCTACACCTTC. Residues: CASSLTGVANYGYTF.